Reported below is one TCR beta chain. The data derive from a study of control samples from healthy donors and cancer patients. Sequenced by immunoSEQ multiplex PCR; TCRdb stores in-frame clones only, minus some. The table has under 150,000 clones, about nine tenths seen once; the top ten hold under 9%. This clonotype was sampled from a man aged 45-65 years with head and neck cancer. Material: PBMCs.

The CDR3 DNA is TGTGCCAGCAGCCCCCTAGCGGGGGGCTACAATGAGCAGTTCTTC. It specifies CASSPLAGGYNEQFF. J is TRBJ2-1 and V is TRBV9; 11 bases are a match to TRBD2. Losses at the gene ends were 4 bases for V and 3 bases for J; bases not matched to a gene: 3. The CDR3 loop spans 15 amino acids. CDR1 and CDR2 from the germline V gene are SGDLS and YYNGEE.